These 6 T cell receptor beta chains came from one sample sequenced in a study of cytomegalovirus exposure and HLA in healthy donors. The assay was immunoSEQ multiplex PCR, and TCRdb's table has in-frame clones only and misses some. The data contain 65,000 to 80,000 clones, approximately 93% of them singletons. The sequenced material came from PBMCs. All receptors come from a young woman in good health and CMV-seronegative.

This clone showed up just once. The rearrangement uses TRBV19 and TRBJ2-1; D gene unclear. CDR1 is LNHDA, CDR2 SQIVND, per germline (reference sequence). CDR3 length equals 11 residues. V shed 10 bases and J shed 5 bases, with 9 bases lying between them. The CDR3 here is CATDNDNEQFF. CDR3 in DNA: TGTGCCACCGACAACGACAATGAGCAGTTCTTC.

This chain connects TRBV7-9 to TRBJ1-2; TRBD1 matches 8 bases. V shed 5 bases and J 4 bases; nucleotides not matched to a gene: 6. Germline V lookup: CDR1 SEHNR, CDR2 FQNEAQ (reference sequence). CDR3 size: 14 residues. For the CDR3, the DNA is TGTGCCAGCAGCATACAGGGGGAGGGCTATGGCTACACCTTC. This codes for CASSIQGEGYGYTF.

The gene calls are TRBV18 and TRBJ2-3; 7 bases are shared with TRBD1. The CDR3 has 14 residues. Germline V CDR1 and CDR2: KGHSH, LQKENI. V shed 5 bases, J shed 2 bases, and the junction held 4 bases outside the gene matches. CDR3 sequence reads: CASSSGQNTDTQYF. CDR3 nucleotide sequence: TGTGCCAGCTCATCGGGACAGAACACAGATACGCAGTATTTT.

The rearrangement links TRBV21-1 to TRBJ1-4; the table's D gene call, TRBD1, was not cross checked with the DNA. TRBV21-1 corresponds to a pseudogene. The CDR3 is 15 amino acids. In DNA, the CDR3 is TGTGCCAGCAGCGCACACGGGACAGGCAATGAAAAACTGTTTTTT. Its translation: CASSAHGTGNEKLFF.

The rearrangement uses TRBV7-2 and TRBJ2-3; D might be TRBD1 (6 bases). The germline gives CDR1 SGHTA, CDR2 FQGNSA. This CDR3 is 18 amino acids long. V was shortened by 1 base and J by 4 bases, with 21 bases between the two germline ends. DNA of the CDR3: TGTGCCAGCAGCTTAGTACCCACAGGGTGGGCCCCCCCAGATACGCAGTATTTT. Translation gives CASSLVPTGWAPPDTQYF.

This clone was seen just once. This sample includes further DNA sequences coding for the same CDR3. V and J are TRBV9 and TRBJ2-7, with TRBD2 matching over 8 bases. The CDR3 covers 15 residues. J lost 4 bases, V lost 0 bases, and 6 bases had no gene match. Germline V lookup: CDR1 SGDLS, CDR2 YYNGEE. CDR3 in amino acids: CASSVGSSGLYEQYF. For the CDR3, the DNA is TGTGCCAGCAGCGTAGGCTCTAGCGGGCTTTACGAGCAGTACTTC.